This T cell receptor beta chain was sequenced for a study of blood T cell repertoires in COVID-19. As processed by the authors: The assay estimated nucleated cells by amplifying reference gene primers. Assay used: immunoSEQ multiplex PCR; TCRdb lists only in-frame clones, some missing. Clonal size and the V and J genes are those of that table, whereas D and trimming came from the DNA. The sample records around 300,000 clones, more than 70% being singletons. CDR1 is SGDLS, CDR2 YYNGEE, per germline. The V and J ends lost 5 bases and 6 bases, in that order; junction bases with no gene match: 12. CDR3 length: 17 amino acids.

V gene TRBV9 combines with J gene TRBJ2-2; 11 bases fit TRBD2. The receptor was derived from a woman under 40 who had recovered from COVID-19. Material: PBMCs or T cells enriched from blood (not recorded which). The CDR3: CASRRGLAGGLPGELFF. The CDR3 region has the DNA TGTGCCAGCAGGCGTGGATTAGCGGGGGGGCTTCCCGGGGAGCTGTTTTTT.